This is a list of T cell receptor beta chains from one sample in a study of T cell changes during pregnancy in multiple sclerosis. Here immunoSEQ multiplex PCR was the method, and the copy in TCRdb shows in-frame clones only, minus some. The sample has about 55,000 clones, roughly 93% seen once. The sample here was CD8+ T cells from peripheral blood mononuclear cells, taken in the second trimester of pregnancy. The receptors derive from a female donor with multiple sclerosis, enrolled in a pregnancy study. Each CDR3 is given with its conserved first and last residue. D genes are given only for firm matches. Clone size, where shown, is once, few, many, or a class for clones that have expanded.

TRBJ2-7 TRBV13 NA TRBD2 CASSDRTGTSAYEQYF TGTGCCAGCAGCGATCGCACTGGGACTAGCGCCTACGAGCAGTACTTC
TRBJ1-5 TRBV7-3 NA TRBD1 CASQKTDRDNQPQHF TGTGCCAGCCAGAAGACAGACAGGGACAATCAGCCCCAGCATTTT
TRBJ2-4 TRBV19 NA TRBD2 CASSPGLAGGQAKNIQYF TGTGCCAGTAGTCCAGGACTAGCGGGAGGTCAAGCCAAAAACATTCAGTACTTC
TRBJ2-3 TRBV5-8 NA TRBD2 CASSAGTSGDSGTDTQYF TGTGCCAGCAGCGCAGGGACTAGCGGGGATTCGGGCACAGATACGCAGTATTTT
TRBJ2-1 TRBV2 NA NA CASSSGVAAYNEQFF TGTGCCAGCAGCTCAGGGGTTGCCGCCTACAATGAGCAGTTCTTC
TRBJ2-1 TRBV10-1 NA NA CASSELGISEQFF TGCGCCAGCAGTGAGTTGGGCATTAGTGAGCAGTTCTTC
TRBJ1-1 TRBV4-2 NA TRBD1 CASSPRDRGRMNTEAFF TGTGCCAGCAGCCCGCGGGACAGGGGGCGAATGAACACTGAAGCTTTCTTT
TRBJ2-1 TRBV9 NA TRBD2 CASSVARGGLLDNEQFF TGTGCCAGCAGCGTAGCCCGGGGGGGGCTACTGGACAATGAGCAGTTCTTC
TRBJ2-7 TRBV29-1 NA TRBD2 CSVEGLAGTSYEQYF TGCAGCGTTGAGGGACTAGCGGGAACGTCCTACGAGCAGTACTTC
TRBJ2-1 TRBV6-1 NA NA CASSADRGGNNEQFF TGTGCCAGCAGTGCCGACAGGGGAGGGAACAATGAGCAGTTCTTC
TRBJ1-2 TRBV11-2 NA TRBD1 CASSPDLTGGLNYGYTF TGTGCCAGCAGCCCCGACCTGACAGGGGGGCTCAACTATGGCTACACCTTC
TRBJ2-7 TRBV28 NA TRBD1 CASSNTVAWDRVPYEQYF TGTGCCAGCAGCAATACCGTAGCATGGGACAGGGTTCCCTACGAGCAGTACTTC
TRBJ2-3 TRBV27 NA NA CASSQGDTQYF TGTGCCAGCAGCCAGGGGGATACGCAGTATTTT
TRBJ1-1 TRBV6-5 NA TRBD1 CASSIRQGNTEAFF TGTGCCAGCAGTATCAGACAGGGGAACACTGAAGCTTTCTTT
TRBJ2-1 TRBV5-5 NA TRBD1 CASRGGTGGGFEQFF TGTGCCAGCAGGGGAGGGACAGGGGGGGGTTTCGAGCAGTTCTTC
TRBJ1-2 TRBV5-4 NA TRBD1 CASSPSGTGSGYTF TGTGCCAGCAGCCCTTCCGGGACAGGGAGCGGCTACACCTTC
TRBJ2-1 TRBV2 few TRBD2 CASGLLAASYNEQFF TGTGCCAGCGGACTTCTAGCGGCCTCCTACAATGAGCAGTTCTTC
TRBJ1-1 TRBV9 NA TRBD1 CASSTQGTNTEAFF TGTGCCAGCAGCACACAGGGGACGAACACTGAAGCTTTCTTT
TRBJ2-1 TRBV6-1 NA TRBD2 CASSGLAGVVGVYNEQFF TGTGCCAGCAGTGGACTAGCGGGAGTGGTTGGGGTTTACAATGAGCAGTTCTTC
TRBJ1-5 TRBV15 NA NA CATSTAVLSNQPQHF TGTGCCACCAGCACTGCTGTACTTAGCAATCAGCCCCAGCATTTT
TRBJ1-4 TRBV29-1 NA TRBD1 CSVDARGTGTEKLFF TGCAGCGTCGATGCTCGCGGGACAGGCACAGAAAAACTGTTTTTT
TRBJ2-5 TRBV11-2 NA TRBD1 CASSFPRQGWVQETQYF TGTGCCAGCAGCTTCCCCCGACAGGGTTGGGTACAAGAGACCCAGTACTTC